A selection of T cell receptor beta chains follows, all from one sample in a study of cytomegalovirus exposure and HLA in healthy donors. TCRdb's copy holds only in-frame clones and misses some; the assay was immunoSEQ multiplex PCR. The data hold roughly 180,000 clones, with about 73% observed a single time. The source material was PBMCs. The receptors stem from a woman aged 45-65 years in good health and CMV-seropositive. Both conserved end residues are part of each CDR3. The D gene is left open where the match is weak. Clone size is not always given. Where it is, it says once, few, many or a class for expanded clones.

CDR3: CASSLEGAGEQFF; DNA: TGTGCCAGCAGCTTAGAGGGGGCAGGTGAGCAGTTCTTC; V: TRBV7-3; J: TRBJ2-1; size: -; D: TRBD1
CDR3: CASNFGVAINTGELFF; DNA: TGTGCCAGCAACTTCGGAGTGGCGATAAACACCGGGGAGCTGTTTTTT; V: TRBV11-2; J: TRBJ2-2; size: once; D: -
CDR3: CASSEMGTGMTYNSPLHF; DNA: TGTGCCAGCAGTGAAATGGGGACAGGGATGACCTATAATTCACCCCTCCACTTT; V: TRBV2; J: TRBJ1-6; size: -; D: TRBD1
CDR3: CAASREGEETQYF; DNA: TGTGCCGCCTCAAGGGAGGGGGAAGAGACCCAGTACTTC; V: TRBV19; J: TRBJ2-5; size: -; D: -
CDR3: CASSEYASGGYYEQYF; DNA: TGTGCCAGCAGTGAATATGCTAGCGGGGGCTACTACGAGCAGTACTTC; V: TRBV25-1; J: TRBJ2-7; size: once; D: TRBD2
CDR3: CASSQDGGAGGIEEQYF; DNA: TGTGCCAGCAGCCAAGATGGGGGAGCGGGGGGGATAGAGGAGCAGTACTTC; V: TRBV4-2; J: TRBJ2-7; size: few; D: TRBD2
CDR3: CASSRSGLADSYEQYF; DNA: TGTGCCAGTAGTCGATCGGGACTAGCGGACTCCTACGAGCAGTACTTC; V: TRBV19; J: TRBJ2-7; size: -; D: TRBD2
CDR3: CASSVGTAYEQYF; DNA: TGTGCCAGCAGCGTCGGGACAGCCTACGAGCAGTACTTC; V: TRBV5-6; J: TRBJ2-7; size: -; D: TRBD1
CDR3: CASSYSGGWGNTIYF; DNA: TGTGCTAGCAGTTATAGCGGGGGCTGGGGAAACACCATATATTTT; V: TRBV6-5; J: TRBJ1-3; size: -; D: -
CDR3: CSVSRGGENAEAFF; DNA: TGCAGCGTTTCAAGGGGAGGAGAGAACGCTGAAGCTTTCTTT; V: TRBV29-1; J: TRBJ1-1; size: -; D: -
CDR3: CAWSGVETGGLYEQYF; DNA: TGTGCCTGGAGTGGTGTGGAGACGGGGGGCCTTTACGAGCAGTACTTC; V: TRBV30; J: TRBJ2-7; size: -; D: -
CDR3: CASTYKGTDYGYTF; DNA: TGTGCCAGCACCTACAAGGGGACAGATTATGGCTACACCTTC; V: TRBV4-2; J: TRBJ1-2; size: -; D: TRBD1
CDR3: CASARTGGSTEAFF; DNA: TGCGCCAGCGCCAGGACAGGGGGTAGCACTGAAGCTTTCTTT; V: TRBV5-1; J: TRBJ1-1; size: -; D: TRBD1